This paragraph reports one T cell receptor beta chain. Its antigen is not identified. The record originates from a study of shared clonotypes between healthy human individuals. The study's findings and limits: Of the naive CD4 clonotypes, 4% to 5% were shared across several donors.

Produced via immunoSEQ multiplex PCR; TCRdb's table is partial and in-frame only. The profile shows a few million clones, around 94% of them singletons. The CDR3 loop spans 15 amino acids. Germline lookup yields CDR1 MNHNY and CDR2 SVGAGI (reference sequence). The V segment lost 2 bases and the J segment 0 bases; nucleotides outside the gene matches: 3. The TCR sequence derives from a man aged 18 to 30 in good health. The sequencing sample was made of naive CD4+ T cells sorted from blood. Documented subset: CD45RA+ positively selected. This chain links TRBV6-6 with TRBJ2-7; 8 nucleotides line up with TRBD2. CDR3 in amino acids: CASSYTSGISYEQYF. The CDR3 bases are TGTGCCAGCAGTTACACTAGCGGAATCTCCTACGAGCAGTACTTC.